The 4 T cell receptor beta chains below all came from one sample that was sequenced in a study of blood T cell repertoires in COVID-19. The data were produced by immunoSEQ multiplex PCR, yet TCRdb's version contains in-frame clones alone and is incomplete. The sample shows 130,000 or so clones, 85% to 90% of them seen only once. Sequencing was carried out using peripheral blood. The receptor set was obtained from a woman in her 50s with acute or convalescent COVID-19.

The rearrangement links TRBV7-9 to TRBJ1-1; the D gene is possibly TRBD1 (5 bases). Germline V lookup: CDR1 SEHNR, CDR2 FQNEAQ (reference sequence). CDR3 length: 15 residues. V dropped 5 bases and J dropped 0 bases, with 13 bases sitting between them. In nucleotides, the CDR3 is TGTGCCAGCAGCCTTCAGGGTTGGTTGAACACTGAAGCTTTCTTT. The encoded protein is CASSLQGWLNTEAFF.

The genes are TRBV29-1 and TRBJ2-3; D gene unclear. Germline CDR1 SQVTM, CDR2 ANQGSEA. The CDR3 length is 10 residues. With 8 bases removed from V and 2 bases from J, the gap between germline ends came to 5 bases. For the CDR3, the DNA is TGCAGCACTAACACAGATACGCAGTATTTT. Its translation is CSTNTDTQYF.

The chain is built from TRBV4-1 and TRBJ1-5; D remains ambiguous. Deletions cut 2 bases from V and 7 bases from J, with 9 bases between. The CDR3 is 13 residues long. Germline CDR1 reads MGHRA; CDR2 reads YSYEKL. DNA for the CDR3: TGCGCCAGCAGCCAATTACCCCGGCAGCCCCAGCATTTT. This gives the protein CASSQLPRQPQHF.

This clone turned up a few times. DNA for the CDR3: TGCGCCAGCAGTGAGTGGCAGGGAAATTCACCCCTCCACTTT. Residues: CASSEWQGNSPLHF. The V gene is TRBV10-2, the J gene TRBJ1-6; possible D gene TRBD1, 5 bases. The CDR3 is 14 residues long. Trimming stripped 1 base from V and 7 bases from J, with 8 bases between. Germline assignment: CDR1 WSHSY and CDR2 SAAADI.